What follows are 28 T cell receptor beta chains derived from one specimen sequenced in a study of vaccination and CD4 T cells after COVID-19. With the Oncomine TCR Beta short-read assay, DNA from cultured CD4+ T cells was sequenced. TCRdb itself ran the PCR reads through MiXCR, one entry per CDR3 protein. There are some 16,000 distinct CDR3 sequences in the sample; around 80% occur only once, and 7.5% to 10% lies in the top ten. Sample treatment: approximately nine-day PBMC culture with coronavirus spike peptide pools or control peptides (ViraFEST assay). No antigen has been identified for these receptors. The sample here was CD4+ T cells from blood, cultured in vitro, taken after SARS-CoV-2 vaccination. The source of these receptors is a human donor who received a COVID-19 vaccine.

There are a few counts of this clonotype. The chain employs TRBV20-1 and TRBJ1-5; D perhaps matches TRBD1 (5 bases). Germline V gene sequence: CDR1 DFQATT, CDR2 SNEGSKA (reference sequence). The ends were cut back, 0 bases at V and 0 bases at J, with 15 bases in the middle. The CDR3 has 17 amino acids. The CDR3 spells CSARDGRQFDSNQPQHF. The DNA of the CDR3 is TGCAGTGCTAGAGACGGACGACAGTTTGATAGCAATCAGCCCCAGCATTTT.

The chain has TRBV24-1 and TRBJ1-5; a weak D match, TRBD1 (6 bases). Germline CDR1 and CDR2: KGHDR and SFDVKD. The CDR3 totals 17 residues. Trimming took 3 bases from V and 0 from J, leaving 14 bases between them. The CDR3 bases are TGTGCCACCAGTGATGCCGGGACACCCATTAGCAATCAGCCCCAGCATTTT. As protein: CATSDAGTPISNQPQHF.

This clonotype was seen only once. CDR3 amino acids: CASSSSDRVHGELFF. CDR3 DNA sequence: TGTGCCAGCAGCTCCTCGGACAGGGTGCACGGGGAGCTGTTTTTT. The chain joins TRBV11-3 to TRBJ2-2; 8 nucleotides align to TRBD1. CDR3 length: 15 residues. Trimming removed 4 bases from V and 7 bases from J; junction bases left unmatched: 8. Germline CDR1 SGHNT, CDR2 YENEEA.

CDR3 sequence: CASSFAVNYGYTF. The CDR3 DNA follows: TGTGCCAGCAGTTTCGCAGTGAACTATGGCTACACCTTC. The chain carries TRBV27 and TRBJ1-2; D uncertain. CDR3 length: 13 amino acids. V shed 3 bases and J shed 2 bases, with 7 bases lying between them. Germline lookup yields CDR1 MNHEY and CDR2 SMNVEV (reference sequence).

The rearrangement links TRBV20-1 to TRBJ1-6, with a possible D match to TRBD1 (5 bases). Trimming stripped 0 bases from V and 7 bases from J, with 10 bases between. The CDR3 is made up of 14 amino acids. Germline V gene sequence: CDR1 DFQATT, CDR2 SNEGSKA (reference sequence). CDR3 bases: TGCAGTGCTAGAGATCAGGGATTCAATTCACCCCTCCACTTT. As protein: CSARDQGFNSPLHF.

V usage is TRBV12-3 or TRBV12-4 and J usage is TRBJ1-1, with D perhaps matching TRBD1 (6 bases). The V end lost 4 bases, the J end lost 9 bases, and 15 bases lay between the germline ends. The CDR3 runs 13 residues. CDR3 DNA: TGTGCCAGCAGTTCAACAGGGTGGGGAAAAGCTTTCTTT. Amino acids: CASSSTGWGKAFF.

The gene calls are TRBV19 and TRBJ2-1; 7 bases match TRBD1. Germline V CDR1 and CDR2: LNHDA, SQIVND (reference sequence). This CDR3 is 16 amino acids long. The V segment lost 5 bases and the J segment 6 bases; nucleotides outside the gene matches: 13. The CDR3 DNA sequence: TGTGCCAGTAGTTTAAGGACAGGCTTCTTAGGCAATGAGCAGTTCTTC. As protein: CASSLRTGFLGNEQFF.

This chain connects TRBV21-1 to TRBJ2-7. TRBV21-1 is a known pseudogene. CDR3 length: 15 amino acids. The CDR3 DNA is TGTGCCAGCACGGAAAGGATGACCTACTTTTACGAGCAGTACTTC. It encodes CASTERMTYFYEQYF.

There are a few counts of this clonotype. The chain links TRBV19 to TRBJ2-7; D is possibly TRBD1 or TRBD2 (5 bases each). The germline V gene has CDR1 LNHDA and CDR2 SQIVND (reference sequence). The CDR3 consists of 14 residues. The V end lost 6 bases, the J end lost 1 base, and 13 bases lay between the germline ends. DNA of the CDR3: TGTGCCAGTAGGGGGACGGGCCCATCCTACGAGCAGTACTTC. Residues: CASRGTGPSYEQYF.

V gene TRBV4-2 combines with J gene TRBJ2-3, with D possibly TRBD2 on 6 matching bases. Germline values: CDR1 LGHNA, CDR2 YNFKEQ. V was shortened by 1 base and J by 0 bases, with 11 bases between the two germline ends. This CDR3 comprises 16 residues. CDR3 in amino acids: CASSQAAGTSTDTQYF. The CDR3 DNA follows: TGTGCCAGCAGCCAAGCTGCCGGGACTAGCACAGATACGCAGTATTTT.

The chain has TRBV24-1 and TRBJ2-1; 11 bases fit TRBD2. This CDR3 region has 17 residues. V shed 3 bases and J 4 bases; nucleotides not matched to a gene: 7. CDR1 is KGHDR, CDR2 SFDVKD, per germline. For the CDR3, the DNA is TGTGCCACCAGTGATCCCGGTCTAGCGGGGGGTTACAATGAGCAGTTCTTC. This encodes CATSDPGLAGGYNEQFF.

The chain has TRBV7-2 and TRBJ2-5; weak D call: TRBD2 (6 bases). This CDR3 contains 14 residues. Germline lookup yields CDR1 SGHTA and CDR2 FQGNSA. V lost 6 bases and J lost 2, with 13 bases in between. The CDR3 protein is CASRREPTQETQYF. The CDR3 DNA reads as TGTGCCAGCAGACGGGAGCCCACACAAGAGACCCAGTACTTC. The full variable domain, with the rest looked up from reference TRBV7-2 and TRBJ2-5, is GAGVSQSPSNKVTEKGKDVELRCDPISGHTALYWYRQSLGQGLEFLIYFQGNSAPDKSGLPSDRFSAERTGGSVSTLTIQRTQQEDSAVYLCASRREPTQETQYFGPGTRLLVL.

The V gene is TRBV15, the J gene TRBJ1-2; no definite D call. V was clipped by 1 base and J by 2 bases, with 11 bases between them. The CDR3 consists of 15 residues. Looked up from germline, CDR1 is LNHNV and CDR2 is YYDKDF (reference sequence). This chain's CDR3 is CATSRVGRSNYGYTF. CDR3 nucleotide sequence: TGTGCCACCAGCAGAGTTGGCAGGTCGAACTATGGCTACACCTTC.

This clonotype was seen only a few times. V usage is TRBV27 and J usage is TRBJ1-6, with D perhaps TRBD1 (5 bases). Germline V gene data show CDR1 as MNHEY and CDR2 as SMNVEV (reference sequence). The germline V and J ends were trimmed by 2 bases and 0 bases, with 8 bases remaining between them. CDR3 length: 16 residues. CDR3 sequence reads: CASSLGGSSYNSPLHF. CDR3 sequence (DNA): TGTGCCAGCAGTTTAGGGGGAAGCTCCTATAATTCACCCCTCCACTTT.

The rearrangement uses TRBV10-2 and TRBJ1-1, with D unresolved. The CDR3 spans 13 residues. The V end was cut by 2 bases, the J end by 0 bases, with 4 bases between. Germline V lookup: CDR1 WSHSY, CDR2 SAAADI. CDR3 coding DNA: TGCGCCAGCAGTGAGGAGGTGAACACTGAAGCTTTCTTT. Its protein product is CASSEEVNTEAFF.

The genes are TRBV7-3 and TRBJ2-3; 7 nucleotides agree with TRBD1. With V trimmed by 5 bases and J by 0 bases, 11 bases remained unmatched. Germline V gene lookup returns CDR1 SGHTA and CDR2 FQGTGA. This CDR3 is 17 amino acids long. CDR3 in amino acids: CASSARQGFGSTDTQYF. The CDR3 DNA follows: TGTGCCAGCAGCGCGAGACAGGGATTCGGGAGCACAGATACGCAGTATTTT.

The chain joins TRBV7-9 to TRBJ1-3; D might be TRBD1 (6 bases). Germline-derived CDR1 and CDR2 are SEHNR and FQNEAQ (reference sequence). The CDR3 length is 17 residues. V lost 5 bases and J 0 bases, leaving 17 bases between the germline ends. CDR3 DNA sequence: TGTGCCAGCAGCCTCAAGACAGACAGGATCTCTGGAAACACCATATATTTT. As protein: CASSLKTDRISGNTIYF.

J is TRBJ1-5 and V is TRBV2; D is unclear. This CDR3 has 14 residues. V was shortened by 6 bases and J by 7 bases, with 16 bases between the two germline ends. CDR1 SNHLY and CDR2 FYNNEI come from the germline V gene. CDR3 loop: CASSETRSGQPQHF. CDR3 coding DNA: TGTGCCAGCAGCGAGACCAGATCCGGCCAGCCCCAGCATTTT.

This clonotype was counted once. This rearrangement joins TRBV5-1 to TRBJ1-3, with 8 bases aligning to TRBD1. The germline V gene encodes CDR1 SGHRS and CDR2 YFSETQ. The junction had 5 bases not matched to a gene; V was cut back by 4 bases and J by 2 bases. This CDR3 has 15 residues. CDR3 in amino acids: CASSPDRETGNTIYF. The CDR3 DNA follows: TGCGCCAGCAGCCCGGACAGGGAAACTGGAAACACCATATATTTT.

The rearrangement uses TRBV30 and TRBJ2-3; TRBD2 matches at 7 bases. Germline V lookup: CDR1 GTSNPN, CDR2 SVGIG (reference sequence). Losses at the gene ends were 6 bases for V and 5 bases for J; bases not matched to a gene: 14. There are 15 residues in the CDR3. The chain's CDR3 is CACGRGGGAIDTQYF. For the CDR3, the DNA is TGTGCCTGTGGGAGGGGAGGTGGGGCGATAGATACGCAGTATTTT.

This clonotype occurred a few times. The chain uses TRBV20-1 and TRBJ1-5; no definite D call. This CDR3 comprises 16 residues. Germline assignment: CDR1 DFQATT and CDR2 SNEGSKA (reference sequence). V lost 0 bases and J 7 bases, leaving 19 bases between the germline ends. The CDR3 spells CSARDITEGVGQPQHF. The CDR3 bases are TGCAGTGCTAGAGATATCACCGAGGGAGTCGGGCAGCCCCAGCATTTT.

J is TRBJ1-5 and V is TRBV7-9, with TRBD1 as a possible D gene (5 bases). CDR3 length equals 16 residues. The germline V and J ends were trimmed by 5 bases and 0 bases, with 14 bases remaining between them. Germline lookup yields CDR1 SEHNR and CDR2 FQNEAQ (reference sequence). CDR3 amino acids: CASSNRTSLSNQPQHF. The CDR3 nucleotides read TGTGCCAGCAGCAACCGGACAAGTCTTAGCAATCAGCCCCAGCATTTT.

This clonotype was observed once. This sequence joins TRBV5-1 and TRBJ1-2; 9 bases map to TRBD1. CDR3 length: 16 residues. CDR1 is SGHRS and CDR2 is YFSETQ in the germline V gene. The ends lost 0 bases at V and 6 bases at J; junction bases unmatched: 9. CDR3 nucleotides: TGCGCCAGCAGCTTGGCGGGGACAGGGTTTGAGGATGGCTACACCTTC. Protein product: CASSLAGTGFEDGYTF. Drawing the rest from reference TRBV5-1 and TRBJ1-2, the complete variable domain is KAGVTQTPRYLIKTRGQQVTLSCSPISGHRSVSWYQQTPGQGLQFLFEYFSETQRNKGNFPGRFSGRQFSNSRSEMNVSTLELGDSALYLCASSLAGTGFEDGYTFGSGTRLTVV.

The chain is built from TRBV20-1 and TRBJ1-1; 7 positions agree with TRBD1. Per the germline V gene, CDR1 is DFQATT and CDR2 is SNEGSKA (reference sequence). Germline trimming cut 6 bases from V and 1 base from J; bases unmatched to any gene: 2. The CDR3 has 12 amino acids. CDR3 loop: CSARTGNTEAFF. In DNA form, the CDR3 reads TGCAGTGCCCGGACAGGGAACACTGAAGCTTTCTTT.

V is TRBV10-3 and J is TRBJ2-2; tentatively, D is TRBD1 or TRBD2 (5 bases each). The CDR3 has 17 amino acids. The V end lost 7 bases, the J end lost 3 bases, and 21 bases lay between the germline ends. From germline, CDR1 is ENHRY and CDR2 SYGVKD. The CDR3 sequence is CAITDTTGTDYTGELFF. CDR3 DNA sequence: TGTGCCATCACTGACACAACCGGGACCGATTACACCGGGGAGCTGTTTTTT.

The V and J genes are TRBV2 and TRBJ1-5; D is ambiguous. From germline, CDR1 is SNHLY and CDR2 FYNNEI. The V end lost 3 bases, the J end lost 7 bases, and 13 bases lay between the germline ends. The CDR3 totals 14 residues. This CDR3 is CASSDGISGQPQHF. CDR3 DNA: TGTGCCAGCAGTGACGGCATTTCGGGGCAGCCCCAGCATTTT.

The chain couples TRBV11-3 to TRBJ1-4; D perhaps matches TRBD1 (5 bases). V lost 4 bases to trimming and J lost 0 bases, with 9 bases between them. This CDR3 has 15 amino acids. Germline assignment: CDR1 SGHNT and CDR2 YENEEA. The CDR3 coding sequence is TGTGCCAGCAGCTCCAGGGTCACAACTAATGAAAAACTGTTTTTT. It yields the protein CASSSRVTTNEKLFF.

This clonotype is labeled medium-sized. V gene TRBV6-1 combines with J gene TRBJ1-2; maybe TRBD1 (6 bases). This CDR3 has 15 residues. Trimming shortened V by 4 bases and J by 1 base, and 13 bases separated the two germline ends. Germline CDR1 reads MNHNS; CDR2 reads SASEGT. This chain's CDR3 is CASSARTANNYGYTF. The DNA for the CDR3 is TGTGCCAGCAGTGCTCGGACAGCCAATAACTATGGCTACACCTTC.